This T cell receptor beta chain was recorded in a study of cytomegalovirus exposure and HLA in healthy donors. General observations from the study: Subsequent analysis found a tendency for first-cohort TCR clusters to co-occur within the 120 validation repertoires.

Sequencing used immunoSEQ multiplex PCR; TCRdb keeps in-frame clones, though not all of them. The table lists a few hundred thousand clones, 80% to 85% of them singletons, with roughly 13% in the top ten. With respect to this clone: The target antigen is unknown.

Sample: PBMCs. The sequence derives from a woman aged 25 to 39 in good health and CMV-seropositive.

The CDR3 DNA reads TGTGCCAGCAGCTATGCAGGGGCGGGCCAAGCTTTCTTT. It translates to CASSYAGAGQAFF. V gene TRBV9 combines with J gene TRBJ1-1; possible D gene TRBD1, 6 bases. The germline CDR1 and CDR2 sequences are SGDLS and YYNGEE. This CDR3 comprises 13 residues. Trimming removed 4 bases from V and 9 bases from J, with 16 bases in between.